This T cell receptor (beta chain) was retrieved from a study of tumor and adjacent non-tumor tissue in lung cancer. For the study at large: Some 3.9 million productive TCRbeta reads were obtained per sample on average.

This clonotype occurred many times. Its antigen remains unidentified. The library came from three nested PCR rounds adapted from ARM-PCR protocols. TCRdb re-derived calls from the multiplex PCR reads in MiXCR, one entry per CDR3 protein. The data contain 110,000 or so distinct CDR3 sequences, 50% to 70% of them singletons. Study-level results: Top 100 clones took a larger repertoire share in normal lung.

RNA was extracted from bulk tissue without any cell sorting. The normal lung tissue was taken more than 3 cm from the tumor edge. Sequencing was carried out using distant non-tumor lung tissue. The clonotype originates from a man aged 55 to 70 with non-small cell lung cancer.

The CDR3 DNA is TGCGCCAGCAGCCTCTCTGTGACAGGGGCGAACACCGGGGAGCTGTTTTTT. Amino acids: CASSLSVTGANTGELFF. V is TRBV5-1 and J is TRBJ2-2; the match to TRBD1 covers 8 bases. In germline, CDR1 is SGHRS, CDR2 YFSETQ. V was clipped by 4 bases and J by 0 bases; unmatched bases: 8. The CDR3 contains 17 residues.